These 18 T cell receptor beta chains came from one sample sequenced in a study of T-cell memory formation after mild COVID-19. TCRdb re-called the 5' RACE reads through MiXCR, storing one row per CDR3 protein. In the table there are around 430,000 distinct CDR3 sequences, roughly 15% of which are singletons. Sequenced material: PBMCs or a T cell subset sorted from them (not recorded which). These receptor sequences come from a young man who had mild COVID-19 (a few samples of this study predate the infection). Cell type and time point are not known.

The rearrangement links TRBV18 to TRBJ1-5, with D tentatively TRBD1 (5 bases). Germline loops: CDR1 KGHSH, CDR2 LQKENI. Deletions cut 4 bases from V and 3 bases from J, with 10 bases between. The CDR3 totals 14 residues. CDR3 sequence (DNA): TGTGCCAGCTCACTCCTGACAGTCAATCAGCCCCAGCATTTT. Protein: CASSLLTVNQPQHF.

There are many counts of this clonotype. The V call is TRBV6-5, the J call TRBJ1-6; D is undetermined. Deletions cut 5 bases from V and 3 bases from J, with 8 bases between. The germline V gene encodes CDR1 MNHEY and CDR2 SVGAGI. The CDR3 runs 14 residues. In nucleotides, the CDR3 is TGTGCCAGCAGTCCCGGCTACTATAATTCACCCCTCCACTTT. Encoded protein: CASSPGYYNSPLHF.

In its sample, this clonotype was seen many times. The chain links TRBV14 to TRBJ2-1; the D call may be TRBD1 or TRBD2 (6 bases each). Trimming removed 6 bases from V and 2 bases from J, with 11 bases in between. The CDR3 consists of 14 residues. Germline loops: CDR1 SGHDN, CDR2 FVKESK. CDR3 sequence (DNA): TGTGCCAGCAGTGAGGGGGGCCCCTACAATGAGCAGTTCTTC. Its translation: CASSEGGPYNEQFF. The variable domain in full, completed from reference TRBV14 and TRBJ2-1, reads EAGVTQFPSHSVIEKGQTVTLRCDPISGHDNLYWYRRVMGKEIKFLLHFVKESKQDESGMPNNRFLAERTGGTYSTLKVQPAELEDSGVYFCASSEGGPYNEQFFGPGTRLTVL.

The chain carries TRBV28 and TRBJ2-1; D may be TRBD1 (6 bases). The CDR3 length is 13 residues. With 8 bases removed from V and 5 bases from J, the gap between germline ends came to 13 bases. Germline V lookup: CDR1 MDHEN, CDR2 SYDVKM. The CDR3 sequence is CASVAGVNNEQFF. The CDR3 bases are TGTGCCAGCGTGGCAGGGGTAAACAATGAGCAGTTCTTC.

This chain links TRBV20-1 with TRBJ2-1; 10 nucleotides align to TRBD2. Per the germline V gene, CDR1 is DFQATT and CDR2 is SNEGSKA (reference sequence). With 5 bases clipped from V and 7 bases from J, the junction kept 14 bases outside the gene matches. The CDR3 has 16 amino acids. CDR3 in amino acids: CSAFEPSSGGRNEQFF. CDR3 bases: TGCAGTGCTTTTGAACCTTCTAGCGGGGGTAGAAATGAGCAGTTCTTC.

This clonotype was counted only a few times. The J gene is TRBJ1-1, the V gene TRBV18, with D unclear. Germline V gene lookup returns CDR1 KGHSH and CDR2 LQKENI. V shed 1 base and J shed 8 bases, with 11 bases lying between them. This CDR3 contains 13 residues. CDR3 residues: CASSPRETVEAFF. CDR3 DNA sequence: TGTGCCAGCTCACCACGAGAAACGGTGGAAGCTTTCTTT.

This clonotype was observed many times. The chain carries TRBV30 and TRBJ2-1; 7 bases fit TRBD1. This CDR3 comprises 14 residues. The germline V gene encodes CDR1 GTSNPN and CDR2 SVGIG (reference sequence). The trim removed 8 bases at V and 0 bases at J, leaving 7 bases unmatched. The CDR3 coding sequence is TGTGCCGTTCAGGGGGTCCGCTCCTACAATGAGCAGTTCTTC. Amino acid sequence: CAVQGVRSYNEQFF.

This chain joins TRBV12-3 or TRBV12-4 and TRBJ1-2; D gene unclear. This CDR3 region has 11 residues. Deletions cut 8 bases from V and 8 bases from J, with 12 bases between. The CDR3 loop reads CASGARWGYTF. CDR3 DNA: TGTGCCAGCGGAGCCCGATGGGGCTACACCTTC.

The gene calls are TRBV12-3 or TRBV12-4 and TRBJ2-7; the D gene could be TRBD1 or TRBD2 (5 bases each). V gave up 4 bases and J gave up 2 bases, with 15 bases separating them. CDR3 length: 15 amino acids. Here the CDR3 DNA reads TGTGCCAGCAGTTGGGAAGGGACGCCTACCTACGAGCAGTACTTC. The encoded protein is CASSWEGTPTYEQYF.

This clonotype was picked up a small number of times. The gene calls are TRBV7-3 and TRBJ2-2, with a possible D match to TRBD2 (7 bases). The CDR3 length is 16 residues. V was cut by 0 bases and J by 5 bases, with 13 bases left in between. The germline V gene encodes CDR1 SGHTA and CDR2 FQGTGA. The CDR3 bases are TGTGCCAGCAGCTTAACAGGGGGGGCTGGGACCGGGGAGCTGTTTTTT. It translates to CASSLTGGAGTGELFF.

This chain links TRBV4-3 with TRBJ1-1; D is unclear. V lost 4 bases, J lost 2 bases, and 14 bases lay in between. CDR3 length: 15 amino acids. CDR1 is LGHNA and CDR2 is YSLEER in the germline V gene. Written as DNA, the CDR3 is TGCGCCAGCAGCCTCGCGCGGAACTTAAACACTGAAGCTTTCTTT. It codes for CASSLARNLNTEAFF.

To note about this clonotype: A junction boundary mismatches the germline segment, possibly from a read error. V usage is TRBV7-6 and J usage is TRBJ2-1, with 10 bases fitting TRBD2. Germline lookup yields CDR1 SGHVS and CDR2 FNYEAQ. This CDR3 is 15 amino acids long. CDR3 nucleotides: TGTGCCAGCACCTTAGCGGGAGGCTCTTTAGGCGAGCAGTTCTTC. Amino acid sequence: CASTLAGGSLGEQFF. The entire variable domain, with the rest obtained from reference TRBV7-6 and TRBJ2-1, is as follows: GAGVSQSPRYKVTKRGQDVALRCDPISGHVSLYWYRQALGQGPEFLTYFNYEAQQDKSGLPNDRFSAERPEGSISTLTIQRTEQRDSAMYRCASTLAGGSLGEQFFGPGTRLTVL.

This clonotype was counted ten times or more. This chain connects TRBV7-2 to TRBJ2-7; possibly TRBD1 or TRBD2 for D (5 bases each). The V gene lost 1 base and the J gene lost 7 bases, with 11 bases spanning the gap. There are 13 residues in the CDR3. The V gene's germline CDR1 is SGHTA and CDR2 FQGNSA. CDR3 region: CASSLEWGIEQYV. In DNA, the CDR3 is TGTGCCAGCAGCTTAGAATGGGGGATAGAGCAGTACGTC.

This clonotype was picked up a small number of times. The CDR3 reads CASSLATGAYEQYF. CDR3 in DNA: TGTGCCAGCTCACTAGCGACGGGGGCCTACGAGCAGTACTTC. This chain uses TRBV18 with TRBJ2-7; tentative D call: TRBD2 (6 bases). Trimming removed 4 bases at V and 2 bases at J, with 12 bases between. The CDR3 totals 14 residues. The germline gives CDR1 KGHSH, CDR2 LQKENI. The full variable domain, in which reference TRBV18 and TRBJ2-7 provide the parts outside the CDR3, is NAGVMQNPRHLVRRRGQEARLRCSPMKGHSHVYWYRQLPEEGLKFMVYLQKENIIDESGMPKERFSAEFPKEGPSILRIQQVVRGDSAAYFCASSLATGAYEQYFGPGTRLTVT.

This clonotype has a handful of counts. The chain employs TRBV15 and TRBJ2-1; D ambiguous. Germline V gene lookup returns CDR1 LNHNV and CDR2 YYDKDF (reference sequence). The CDR3 runs to 15 residues. V was trimmed by 1 base and J by 0 bases, leaving 7 bases between them. The CDR3 loop reads CATSRVGSSYNEQFF. The CDR3 DNA sequence: TGTGCCACCAGCAGAGTGGGAAGCTCCTACAATGAGCAGTTCTTC.

The rearrangement joins TRBV9 to TRBJ1-4; D gene unclear. This CDR3 contains 14 residues. CDR1 SGDLS and CDR2 YYNGEE come from the germline V gene. V was shortened by 0 bases and J by 7 bases, with 10 bases between the two germline ends. The CDR3, as DNA: TGTGCCAGCAGCGTAGGAAGCTCGGGTGAAAAACTGTTTTTT. It is translated as CASSVGSSGEKLFF.

The chain combines TRBV7-8 with TRBJ1-1; TRBD1 might be the D (6 bases). The CDR3 loop spans 15 amino acids. Per the germline V gene, CDR1 is SGHVS and CDR2 is FQNEAQ. Trimming cost V 4 bases and J 0 bases, with 12 bases left between them. CDR3 region: CASSYPRDMNTEAFF. The CDR3 coding sequence is TGTGCCAGCAGCTACCCCAGGGACATGAACACTGAAGCTTTCTTT.

The chain is built from TRBV6-5 and TRBJ2-3, with a weak D call TRBD1 (6 bases). The CDR3 runs 15 residues. CDR1 and CDR2 from the germline V gene are MNHEY and SVGAGI. The V gene lost 6 bases and the J gene lost 2 bases, with 15 bases spanning the gap. For the CDR3, the DNA is TGTGCCAGCAGCCTACAGGGAAGGTTCACAGATACGCAGTATTTT. It specifies CASSLQGRFTDTQYF.